The clone carrying this T cell receptor beta chain came up a few times. The target antigen is unknown. A marrow graft followed busulfan-fludarabine conditioning, with cyclophosphamide on days +3 and +4. These data are taken from a study of T cells after posttransplantation cyclophosphamide. Findings of the study overall: Later post-transplant blood repertoires were often dominated by donor CD8+ memory clones.

Here immunoSEQ multiplex PCR was the method, and the copy in TCRdb shows in-frame clones only, minus some. The sample has around 3,300 clones, roughly 77% seen once. In germline, CDR1 is KGHSH, CDR2 LQKENI. The V end lost 3 bases, the J end lost 7 bases, and 7 bases lay between the germline ends. This CDR3 contains 11 residues. The sample here was PBMCs, taken more than 150 days after allogeneic stem cell transplant with posttransplant cyclophosphamide. The chain combines TRBV18 with TRBJ2-7; D remains ambiguous. The source of this sequence is a male patient aged 55 to 70 who received an allogeneic stem cell transplant from a related donor and was CMV-positive. Some T cells may arise from the graft donor. CDR3 bases: TGTGCCAGCTCACCCCGCGTTGAGCAGTACTTC. The encoded protein is CASSPRVEQYF.